The 22 T cell receptor beta chains below come from one sample, sequenced in a study of T cell responses to AZD1222 COVID-19 vaccine. The data were produced by immunoSEQ multiplex PCR, yet TCRdb's version contains in-frame clones alone and is incomplete. The sample contains 250,000 to 300,000 clones, roughly 93% of which appear only once. Source: peripheral blood, taken 28 days after the second AZD1222 dose. These receptors were collected from an adult who received the AZD1222 COVID-19 vaccine.

This clone was found once. The rearrangement links TRBV25-1 to TRBJ2-5, with 8 bases identical to TRBD1. Germline V CDR1 and CDR2: MGHDK, SYGVNS. V lost 1 base and J lost 5; bases outside the gene matches: 9. CDR3 length: 16 residues. The CDR3 region has the DNA TGTGCCAGCAGTGAATGGGGGACAGGCGGGCGGGAGACCCAGTACTTC. It codes for CASSEWGTGGRETQYF.

The chain carries TRBV4-1 and TRBJ2-7; TRBD2 matches at 10 bases. V lost 3 bases, J lost 0 bases, and 11 bases stayed unmatched. CDR1 is MGHRA, CDR2 YSYEKL, per germline. This CDR3 spans 18 amino acids. The CDR3 loop reads CASSQHNLLAGGSYEQYF. In nucleotides, the CDR3 is TGCGCCAGCAGCCAGCATAACTTATTAGCGGGAGGCTCCTACGAGCAGTACTTC.

V is TRBV3-1 (or the pseudogene TRBV3-2) and J is TRBJ1-1; TRBD1 agrees at 10 bases. The CDR3 is 14 amino acids. V gave up 6 bases and J gave up 5 bases; unmatched junction bases: 6. CDR1 and CDR2 (germline): LGHDT, YNNKEL (reference sequence). CDR3 bases: TGTGCCAGCAGTCTTGACAGGGGGCGAACTGAAGCTTTCTTT. Amino acids: CASSLDRGRTEAFF.

J is TRBJ2-7 and V is TRBV5-1, with 7 bases lining up with TRBD1. The CDR3 length is 14 residues. CDR1 and CDR2 (germline): SGHRS, YFSETQ. Losses at the gene ends were 0 bases for V and 5 bases for J; bases not matched to a gene: 5. Here the CDR3 reads CASSLGQGRHEQYF. In nucleotides, the CDR3 is TGCGCCAGCAGCTTGGGACAGGGTCGACACGAGCAGTACTTC. Full variable domain (rest looked up from reference TRBV5-1 and TRBJ2-7): KAGVTQTPRYLIKTRGQQVTLSCSPISGHRSVSWYQQTPGQGLQFLFEYFSETQRNKGNFPGRFSGRQFSNSRSEMNVSTLELGDSALYLCASSLGQGRHEQYFGPGTRLTVT.

The chain employs TRBV19 and TRBJ1-1, with D possibly TRBD1 on 5 matching bases. Germline V lookup: CDR1 LNHDA, CDR2 SQIVND (reference sequence). The ends were cut back, 1 base at V and 1 base at J, with 10 bases in the middle. The CDR3 has 15 residues. Here the CDR3 DNA reads TGTGCCAGTAGTATAGTAGCAGGGACGAACACTGAAGCTTTCTTT. Protein product: CASSIVAGTNTEAFF.

The CDR3: CASRRVGGQHYF. The CDR3 DNA reads TGTGCCAGCAGACGCGTCGGCGGACAACATTACTTC. The rearrangement joins TRBV28 to TRBJ2-7; TRBD1 might be the D (5 bases). The CDR3 runs 12 residues. Germline V gene data show CDR1 as MDHEN and CDR2 as SYDVKM. Trimming shortened V by 6 bases and J by 13 bases, and 19 bases separated the two germline ends.

The CDR3 loop is CASSLGLHTDTQYF. CDR3 coding DNA: TGTGCCAGCAGCCTGGGACTTCACACAGATACGCAGTATTTT. The chain couples TRBV27 to TRBJ2-3, with a weak D call TRBD2 (6 bases). Germline CDR1 and CDR2: MNHEY and SMNVEV (reference sequence). Between the trimmed V and J ends, which lost 6 bases and 2 bases, there was a span of 12 bases. The CDR3 runs to 14 residues.

This clone showed up just once. The J gene is TRBJ1-1, the V gene TRBV21-1. TRBV21-1 is reported as a pseudogene. The CDR3 totals 13 residues. CDR3 region: CASSPRPGTEAFF. CDR3 sequence (DNA): TGTGCCAGCAGCCCCCGCCCCGGGACTGAAGCTTTCTTT.

The rearrangement links TRBV7-2 to TRBJ2-7; possibly TRBD2 for D (6 bases). CDR1 and CDR2 (germline): SGHTA, FQGNSA. Trimming removed 4 bases at V and 2 bases at J, with 12 bases between. The CDR3 has 14 residues. The CDR3 protein is CASSSPSAPYEQYF. CDR3 coding DNA: TGTGCCAGCAGCTCCCCTAGCGCTCCCTACGAGCAGTACTTC.

This clone was picked up one time. The genes are TRBV7-2 and TRBJ2-3, with a weak D call TRBD2 (6 bases). The germline V gene has CDR1 SGHTA and CDR2 FQGNSA. The CDR3 has 18 amino acids. V was shortened by 6 bases and J by 1 base, with 23 bases between the two germline ends. CDR3 region: CASRLNGLAGLRTDTQYF. The CDR3, as DNA: TGTGCCAGCAGACTTAACGGCCTGGCGGGATTACGCACAGATACGCAGTATTTT. The full variable domain, completed using reference TRBV7-2 and TRBJ2-3, is GAGVSQSPSNKVTEKGKDVELRCDPISGHTALYWYRQSLGQGLEFLIYFQGNSAPDKSGLPSDRFSAERTGGSVSTLTIQRTQQEDSAVYLCASRLNGLAGLRTDTQYFGPGTRLTVL.

The genes are TRBV28 and TRBJ1-3; no reliable D call. The CDR3 runs 14 residues. Germline-derived CDR1 and CDR2 are MDHEN and SYDVKM. V lost 3 bases to trimming and J lost 4 bases, with 10 bases between them. The CDR3 DNA reads as TGTGCCAGCAGTTTTAGGACGGCGGGAAACACCATATATTTT. It is translated as CASSFRTAGNTIYF. Together with reference TRBV28 and TRBJ1-3, the CDR3 gives the full variable domain: DVKVTQSSRYLVKRTGEKVFLECVQDMDHENMFWYRQDPGLGLRLIYFSYDVKMKEKGDIPEGYSVSREKKERFSLILESASTNQTSMYLCASSFRTAGNTIYFGEGSWLTVV.

V is TRBV11-2 and J is TRBJ2-1; D could derive from TRBD1 or TRBD2 (5 bases each). The length of the CDR3 is 15 residues. V was cut by 5 bases and J by 9 bases, with 20 bases left in between. The germline V gene has CDR1 SGHAT and CDR2 FQNNGV. CDR3 DNA: TGTGCCAGCAGCACCAACCCAGGGAGAGGCGCTGAGCAGTTCTTC. Residues: CASSTNPGRGAEQFF.

V and J are TRBV7-2 and TRBJ1-1, with D perhaps matching TRBD1 (5 bases). The germline V gene encodes CDR1 SGHTA and CDR2 FQGNSA. The CDR3 runs to 13 residues. Trimming shortened V by 1 base and J by 10 bases, and 13 bases separated the two germline ends. This chain's CDR3 is CASSLVQGGAAFF. CDR3 nucleotide sequence: TGTGCCAGCAGCTTAGTGCAGGGAGGAGCAGCTTTCTTT.

Notes on this clone: Relative to the germline gene, one junction end is altered; a read error may explain this. The rearrangement joins TRBV10-3 to TRBJ2-7; tentative D call: TRBD2 (7 bases). This CDR3 contains 12 residues. Germline V gene sequence: CDR1 ENHRY, CDR2 SYGVKD. CDR3 residues: CAIPWGGASPRF. The CDR3 coding sequence is TGTGCCATCCCCTGGGGGGGGGCTTCACCCCGCTTC.

The CDR3 DNA reads TGTGCCAGCAGCTTGGGGGACAGGGGCGAGGAGACCCAGTACTTC. Its translation is CASSLGDRGEETQYF. This chain joins TRBV5-4 and TRBJ2-5; 10 bases agree with TRBD1. Trimming took 0 bases from V and 5 from J; bases not matched to a gene: 4. In germline, CDR1 is SGHNT, CDR2 YYREEE (reference sequence). The CDR3 consists of 15 residues.

As concerns this clone: Other DNA sequences in the same sample also yield this CDR3. The chain uses TRBV28 and TRBJ1-4; the D is unclear. Deletions cut 6 bases from V and 5 bases from J, with 7 bases between. CDR3 length equals 12 residues. In germline, CDR1 is MDHEN, CDR2 SYDVKM. CDR3 amino acids: CASSGGNEKLFF. Written as DNA, the CDR3 is TGTGCCAGCAGCGGAGGCAATGAAAAACTGTTTTTT.

The rearrangement uses TRBV10-3 and TRBJ2-7; D is undetermined. The CDR3 sequence is 11 residues long. Trimming pared 1 base from V and 8 bases from J, leaving 6 bases between. Germline lookup yields CDR1 ENHRY and CDR2 SYGVKD. CDR3 sequence: CAISELRQQYF. CDR3 sequence (DNA): TGTGCCATCAGTGAGTTGAGACAGCAGTACTTC.

The chain combines TRBV25-1 with TRBJ1-2; D uncertain. This CDR3 spans 14 amino acids. The V and J ends lost 5 bases and 4 bases respectively, with 14 bases between them. CDR1 MGHDK and CDR2 SYGVNS come from the germline V gene. The CDR3 nucleotides are TGTGCCAGCAGTCCTCCAGGAGCTTCCTATGGCTACACCTTC. Translated: CASSPPGASYGYTF.

The rearrangement joins TRBV20-1 to TRBJ2-7; D uncertain. From germline, CDR1 is DFQATT and CDR2 SNEGSKA (reference sequence). V shed 6 bases and J shed 9 bases, with 9 bases lying between them. CDR3 length equals 9 residues. CDR3 nucleotide sequence: TGCAGTGCCCCCTGGCGGCAGTACTTC. It encodes CSAPWRQYF.

The V call is TRBV9, the J call TRBJ1-2, with 9 bases fitting TRBD1. Trimming took 4 bases from V and 3 from J; bases not matched to a gene: 10. The CDR3 has 16 amino acids. In germline, CDR1 is SGDLS, CDR2 YYNGEE. This CDR3 is CASSPTWRQGDYGYTF. CDR3 DNA sequence: TGTGCCAGCAGCCCTACTTGGCGACAGGGGGACTATGGCTACACCTTC. Supplemented by reference TRBV9 and TRBJ1-2, the full variable domain reads DSGVTQTPKHLITATGQRVTLRCSPRSGDLSVYWYQQSLDQGLQFLIQYYNGEERAKGNILERFSAQQFPDLHSELNLSSLELGDSALYFCASSPTWRQGDYGYTFGSGTRLTVV.

This chain uses TRBV29-1 with TRBJ1-1; 9 bases line up with TRBD1. Germline CDR1 and CDR2: SQVTM and ANQGSEA. The ends lost 4 bases at V and 4 bases at J; junction bases unmatched: 4. This CDR3 region has 13 residues. The CDR3 sequence: CSVVPGQGTEAFF. The CDR3 DNA sequence: TGCAGCGTTGTCCCGGGACAGGGCACTGAAGCTTTCTTT.

The V call is TRBV28, the J call TRBJ2-1; D not resolved. The CDR3 contains 12 residues. V was trimmed by 5 bases and J by 9 bases, leaving 11 bases between them. Germline V lookup: CDR1 MDHEN, CDR2 SYDVKM. The CDR3 DNA is TGTGCCAGCAGTCCCCTCCACGTTGAGCAGTTCTTC. This sequence encodes CASSPLHVEQFF. The whole variable domain, filled in from reference TRBV28 and TRBJ2-1, reads DVKVTQSSRYLVKRTGEKVFLECVQDMDHENMFWYRQDPGLGLRLIYFSYDVKMKEKGDIPEGYSVSREKKERFSLILESASTNQTSMYLCASSPLHVEQFFGPGTRLTVL.